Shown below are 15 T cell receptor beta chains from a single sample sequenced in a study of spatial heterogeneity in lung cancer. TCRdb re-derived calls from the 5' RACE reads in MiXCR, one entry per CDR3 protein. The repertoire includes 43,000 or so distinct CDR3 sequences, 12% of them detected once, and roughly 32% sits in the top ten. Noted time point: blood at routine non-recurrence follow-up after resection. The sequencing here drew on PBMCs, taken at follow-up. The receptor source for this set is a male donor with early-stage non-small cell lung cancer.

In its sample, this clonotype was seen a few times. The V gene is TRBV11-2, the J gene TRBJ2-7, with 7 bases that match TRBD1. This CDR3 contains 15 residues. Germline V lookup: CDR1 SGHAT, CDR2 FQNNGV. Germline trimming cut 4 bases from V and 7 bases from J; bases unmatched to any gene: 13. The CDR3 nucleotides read TGTGCCAGCAGCTCTCTGACAGGGAGACCGGGGGAGCAGTACTTC. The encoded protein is CASSSLTGRPGEQYF.

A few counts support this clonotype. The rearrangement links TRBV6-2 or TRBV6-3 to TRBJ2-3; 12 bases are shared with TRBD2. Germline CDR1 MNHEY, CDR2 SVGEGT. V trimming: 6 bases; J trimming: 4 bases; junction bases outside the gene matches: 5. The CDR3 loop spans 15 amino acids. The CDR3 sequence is CASSNGLAGSDTQYF. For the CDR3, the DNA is TGTGCCAGCAGCAATGGACTAGCGGGATCAGATACGCAGTATTTT.

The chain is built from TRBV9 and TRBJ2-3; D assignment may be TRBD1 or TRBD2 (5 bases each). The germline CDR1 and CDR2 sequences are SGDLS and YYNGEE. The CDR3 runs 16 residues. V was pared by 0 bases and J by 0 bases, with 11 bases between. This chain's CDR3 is CASSVAGGISTDTQYF. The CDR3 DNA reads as TGTGCCAGCAGCGTAGCTGGGGGAATCAGCACAGATACGCAGTATTTT.

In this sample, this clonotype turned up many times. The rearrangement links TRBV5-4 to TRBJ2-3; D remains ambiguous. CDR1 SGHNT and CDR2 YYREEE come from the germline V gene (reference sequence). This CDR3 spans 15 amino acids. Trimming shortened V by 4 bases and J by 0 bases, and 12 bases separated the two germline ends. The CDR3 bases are TGTGCCAGCAGCCCGATTGAGGCTAGCACAGATACGCAGTATTTT. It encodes CASSPIEASTDTQYF.

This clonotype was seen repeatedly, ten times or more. CDR3: CASSPNLGDSLNIRELFF. The CDR3 DNA sequence: TGTGCCAGCAGCCCGAATCTGGGGGACAGCCTAAATATCCGGGAGCTGTTTTTT. The chain has TRBV7-9 and TRBJ2-2; 7 bases agree with TRBD1. The junction had 21 bases not matched to a gene; V was cut back by 5 bases and J by 9 bases. Germline CDR1 reads SEHNR; CDR2 reads FQNEAQ (reference sequence). This CDR3 comprises 18 residues.

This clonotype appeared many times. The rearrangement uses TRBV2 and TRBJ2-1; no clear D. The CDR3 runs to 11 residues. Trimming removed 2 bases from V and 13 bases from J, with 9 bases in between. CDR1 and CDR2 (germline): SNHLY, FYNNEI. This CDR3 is CASSESTRQFF. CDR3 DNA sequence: TGTGCCAGCAGTGAATCTACCCGACAGTTCTTC.

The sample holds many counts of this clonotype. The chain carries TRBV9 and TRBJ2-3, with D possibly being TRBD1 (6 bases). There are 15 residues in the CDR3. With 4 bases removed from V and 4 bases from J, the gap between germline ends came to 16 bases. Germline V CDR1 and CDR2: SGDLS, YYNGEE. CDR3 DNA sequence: TGTGCCAGCAGCCCCGGACTCAGGGGCGCAGATACGCAGTATTTT. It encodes CASSPGLRGADTQYF.

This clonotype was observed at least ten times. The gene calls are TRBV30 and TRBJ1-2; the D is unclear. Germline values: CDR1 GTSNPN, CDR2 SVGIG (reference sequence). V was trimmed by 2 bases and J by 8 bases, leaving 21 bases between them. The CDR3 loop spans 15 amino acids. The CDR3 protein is CAWSPLPNYLEGYTF. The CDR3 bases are TGTGCCTGGAGTCCACTACCGAATTATTTGGAGGGCTACACCTTC.

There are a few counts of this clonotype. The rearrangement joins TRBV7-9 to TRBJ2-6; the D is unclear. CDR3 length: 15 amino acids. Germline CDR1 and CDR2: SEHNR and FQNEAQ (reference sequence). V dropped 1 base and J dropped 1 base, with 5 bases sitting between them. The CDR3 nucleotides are TGTGCCAGCAGCTTAGGAGGATCTGGGGCCAACGTCCTGACTTTC. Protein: CASSLGGSGANVLTF.

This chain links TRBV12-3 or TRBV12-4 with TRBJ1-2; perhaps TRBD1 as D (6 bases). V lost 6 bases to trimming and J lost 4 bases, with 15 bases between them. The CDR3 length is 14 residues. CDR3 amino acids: CASSMDRPAYGYTF. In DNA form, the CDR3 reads TGTGCCAGCAGCATGGACAGACCGGCCTATGGCTACACCTTC.

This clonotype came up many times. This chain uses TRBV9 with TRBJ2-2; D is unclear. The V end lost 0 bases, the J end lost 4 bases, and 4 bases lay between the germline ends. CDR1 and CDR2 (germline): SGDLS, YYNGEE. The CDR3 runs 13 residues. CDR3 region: CASSVAGTGELFF. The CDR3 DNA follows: TGTGCCAGCAGCGTAGCCGGCACCGGGGAGCTGTTTTTT.

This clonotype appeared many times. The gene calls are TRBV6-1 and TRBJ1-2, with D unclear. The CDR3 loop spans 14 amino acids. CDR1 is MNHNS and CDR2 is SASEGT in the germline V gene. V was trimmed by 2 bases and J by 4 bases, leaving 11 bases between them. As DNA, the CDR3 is TGTGCCAGCAGTGAAAACAGCCCTAGCTATGGCTACACCTTC. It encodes CASSENSPSYGYTF.

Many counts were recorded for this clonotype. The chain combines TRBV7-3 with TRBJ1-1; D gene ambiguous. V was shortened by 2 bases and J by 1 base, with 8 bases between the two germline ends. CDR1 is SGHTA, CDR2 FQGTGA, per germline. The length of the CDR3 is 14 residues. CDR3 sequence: CASSLGRQNTEAFF. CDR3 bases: TGTGCCAGCAGCTTAGGACGGCAGAACACTGAAGCTTTCTTT. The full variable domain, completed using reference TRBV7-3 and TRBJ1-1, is GAGVSQTPSNKVTEKGKYVELRCDPISGHTALYWYRQSLGQGPEFLIYFQGTGAADDSGLPNDRFFAVRPEGSVSTLKIQRTERGDSAVYLCASSLGRQNTEAFFGQGTRLTVV.

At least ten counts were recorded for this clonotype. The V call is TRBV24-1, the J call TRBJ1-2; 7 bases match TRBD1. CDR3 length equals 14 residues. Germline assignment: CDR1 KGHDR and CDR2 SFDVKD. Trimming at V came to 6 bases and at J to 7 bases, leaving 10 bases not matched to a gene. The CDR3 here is CATSTRTGLGGYTF. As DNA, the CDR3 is TGTGCCACCAGTACCCGGACAGGATTGGGTGGCTACACCTTC.

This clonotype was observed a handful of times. The CDR3 reads CATSRLRGVSEQYF. CDR3 nucleotides: TGTGCCACCAGCAGACTCAGGGGTGTCAGCGAGCAGTACTTC. V gene TRBV15 combines with J gene TRBJ2-7; TRBD1 might be the D (6 bases). Between the trimmed V and J ends, which lost 2 bases and 6 bases, there was a span of 14 bases. Germline V lookup: CDR1 LNHNV, CDR2 YYDKDF (reference sequence). This CDR3 has 14 residues.